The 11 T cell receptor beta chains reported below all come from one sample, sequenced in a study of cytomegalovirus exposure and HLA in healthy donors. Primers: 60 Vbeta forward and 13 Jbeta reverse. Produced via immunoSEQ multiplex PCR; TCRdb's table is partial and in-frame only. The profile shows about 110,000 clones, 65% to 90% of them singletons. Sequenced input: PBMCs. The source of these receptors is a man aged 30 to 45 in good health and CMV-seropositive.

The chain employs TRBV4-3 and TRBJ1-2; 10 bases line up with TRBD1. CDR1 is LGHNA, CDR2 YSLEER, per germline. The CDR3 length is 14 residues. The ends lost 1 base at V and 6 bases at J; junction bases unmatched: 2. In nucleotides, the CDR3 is TGCGCCAGCAGCCAAGGGACAGGGGGGCATGGCTACACCTTC. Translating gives CASSQGTGGHGYTF.

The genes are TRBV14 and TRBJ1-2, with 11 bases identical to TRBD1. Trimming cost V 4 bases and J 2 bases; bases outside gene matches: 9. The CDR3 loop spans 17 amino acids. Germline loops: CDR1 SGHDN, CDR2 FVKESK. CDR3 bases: TGTGCCAGCAGCCGTCCCGGGACAGGGGGGATAAACTATGGCTACACCTTC. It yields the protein CASSRPGTGGINYGYTF.

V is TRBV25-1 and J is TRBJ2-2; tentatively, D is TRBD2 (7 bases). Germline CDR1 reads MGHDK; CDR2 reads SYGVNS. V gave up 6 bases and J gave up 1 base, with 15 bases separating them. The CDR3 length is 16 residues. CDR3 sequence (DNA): TGTGCCAGCAGCCCAACAGGGAGGGGGAACACCGGGGAGCTGTTTTTT. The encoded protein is CASSPTGRGNTGELFF. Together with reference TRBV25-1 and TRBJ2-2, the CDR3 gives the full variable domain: EADIYQTPRYLVIGTGKKITLECSQTMGHDKMYWYQQDPGMELHLIHYSYGVNSTEKGDLSSESTVSRIRTEHFPLTLESARPSHTSQYLCASSPTGRGNTGELFFGEGSRLTVL.

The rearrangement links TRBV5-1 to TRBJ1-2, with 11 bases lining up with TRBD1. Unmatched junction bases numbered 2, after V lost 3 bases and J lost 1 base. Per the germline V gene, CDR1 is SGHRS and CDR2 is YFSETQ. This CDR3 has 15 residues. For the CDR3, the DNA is TGCGCCAGCAGCTCGGGACAGGGGGATAACTATGGCTACACCTTC. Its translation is CASSSGQGDNYGYTF.

The CDR3 region is CASSQDSHTGELFF. Written as DNA, the CDR3 is TGTGCCAGCAGCCAAGACTCCCACACCGGGGAGCTGTTTTTT. The chain joins TRBV4-2 to TRBJ2-2; D is unclear. This CDR3 has 14 amino acids. CDR1 and CDR2 from the germline V gene are LGHNA and YNFKEQ. The V and J ends lost 0 bases and 3 bases respectively, with 5 bases between them.

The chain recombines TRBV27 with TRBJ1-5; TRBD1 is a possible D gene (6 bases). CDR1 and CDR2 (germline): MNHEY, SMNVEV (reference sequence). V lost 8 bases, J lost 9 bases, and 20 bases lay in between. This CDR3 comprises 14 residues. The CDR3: CASRRGGPGVPQHF. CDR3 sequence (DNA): TGTGCCAGCCGGCGCGGGGGCCCAGGGGTGCCCCAGCATTTT.

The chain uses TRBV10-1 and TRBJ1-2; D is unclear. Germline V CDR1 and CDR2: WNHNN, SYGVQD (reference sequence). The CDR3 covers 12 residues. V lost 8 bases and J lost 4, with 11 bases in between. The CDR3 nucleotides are TGCGCCAGCCGCTTGGGAGGCTATGGCTACACCTTC. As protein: CASRLGGYGYTF.

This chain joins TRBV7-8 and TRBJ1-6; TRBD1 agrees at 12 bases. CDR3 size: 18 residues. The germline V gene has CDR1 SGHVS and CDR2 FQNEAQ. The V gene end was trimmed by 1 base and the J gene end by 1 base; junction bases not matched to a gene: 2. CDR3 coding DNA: TGTGCCAGCAGCTTAGGGGGACAGGGGGCTTCCTATAATTCACCCCTCCACTTT. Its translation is CASSLGGQGASYNSPLHF.

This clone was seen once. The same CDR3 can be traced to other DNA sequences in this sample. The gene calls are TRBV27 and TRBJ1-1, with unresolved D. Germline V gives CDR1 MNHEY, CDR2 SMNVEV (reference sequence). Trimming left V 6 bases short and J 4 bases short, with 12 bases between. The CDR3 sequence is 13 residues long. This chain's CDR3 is CASRGPGPTEAFF. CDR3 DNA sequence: TGTGCCAGCAGGGGTCCAGGTCCCACTGAAGCTTTCTTT.

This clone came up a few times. The CDR3 loop is CASSLRTGGSSETQYF. The CDR3, as DNA: TGCGCCAGCAGCTTGAGGACGGGGGGATCCTCAGAGACCCAGTACTTC. The V gene is TRBV5-1, the J gene TRBJ2-5; the match to TRBD2 covers 7 bases. CDR3 size: 16 residues. Losses at the gene ends were 1 base for V and 4 bases for J; bases not matched to a gene: 10. Germline CDR1 is SGHRS and CDR2 is YFSETQ.

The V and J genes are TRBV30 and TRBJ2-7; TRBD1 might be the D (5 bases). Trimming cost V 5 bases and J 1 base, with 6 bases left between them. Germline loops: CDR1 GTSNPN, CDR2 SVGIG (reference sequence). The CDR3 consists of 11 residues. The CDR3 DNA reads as TGTGCCTGGCAGGGTTCCTACGAGCAGTACTTC. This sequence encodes CAWQGSYEQYF.